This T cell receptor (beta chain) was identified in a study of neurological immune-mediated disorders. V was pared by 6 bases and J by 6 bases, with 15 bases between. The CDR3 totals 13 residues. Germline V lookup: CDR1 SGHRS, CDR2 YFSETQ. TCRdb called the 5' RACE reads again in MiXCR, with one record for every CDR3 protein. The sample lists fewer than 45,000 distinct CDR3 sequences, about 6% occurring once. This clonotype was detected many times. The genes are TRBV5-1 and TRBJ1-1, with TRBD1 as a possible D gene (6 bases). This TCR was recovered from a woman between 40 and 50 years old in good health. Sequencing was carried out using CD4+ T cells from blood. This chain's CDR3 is CASNTEQGAEAFF. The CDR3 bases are TGCGCCAGCAATACTGAACAGGGCGCTGAAGCTTTCTTT.